Each of the 30 T cell receptor beta chains below was sequenced from the same sample in a study of molecular identifiers for immune sequencing clone quantification. TCRdb re-derived calls from the PCR reads in MiXCR, one entry per CDR3 protein. The data show about 500,000 distinct CDR3 sequences, 25% seen once. Sequenced material: naive CD8+ T cells from blood, with Jurkat cell RNA spiked in. Noted subset: FACS-sorted CD8+CD4-CCR7+CD45RA+ naive T cells. The receptors originated from a human donor in good health. Some libraries in this study had Jurkat cell RNA spiked in.

About this clonotype: With a much larger clone just one base away, this may be a read error. The CDR3 loop is CASSREDGGTDTQYF. The CDR3 coding sequence is TGTGCCAGCAGCCGAGAAGACGGCGGCACAGATACGCAGTATTTT. The rearrangement uses TRBV14 and TRBJ2-3; no firm D call. CDR1 and CDR2 from the germline V gene are SGHDN and FVKESK. The CDR3 length is 15 residues. Between the trimmed V and J ends, which lost 4 bases and 1 base, there was a span of 12 bases.

This clonotype showed up just a few times. The V gene is TRBV4-3, the J gene TRBJ1-3; D remains ambiguous. Per the germline V gene, CDR1 is LGHNA and CDR2 is YSLEER. Trimming took off 0 bases at V and 2 bases at J, with 11 bases between the two ends. The CDR3 covers 16 residues. The CDR3 sequence: CASSQDPARPGNTIYF. The CDR3 DNA is TGCGCCAGCAGCCAAGATCCCGCACGCCCTGGAAACACCATATATTTT.

Of note for this clonotype: The CDR3 end shows no conserved phenylalanine or tryptophan, and so a read error is likely. The chain joins TRBV7-9 to TRBJ2-3; possibly TRBD1 for D (7 bases). The germline V gene has CDR1 SEHNR and CDR2 FQNEAQ (reference sequence). The CDR3 runs 16 residues. The germline V and J ends were trimmed by 7 bases and 4 bases, with 21 bases remaining between them. The CDR3 DNA follows: TGTGCCAGCAACTCCGGGGCCCTCAGGGGGGCAGATACGCAGTATCTT. This gives the protein CASNSGALRGADTQYL.

This clonotype was counted many times. The V call is TRBV4-1, the J call TRBJ1-1, with D perhaps TRBD1 (5 bases). The CDR3 spans 16 residues. V dropped 3 bases and J dropped 1 base, with 15 bases sitting between them. Per the germline V gene, CDR1 is MGHRA and CDR2 is YSYEKL. The CDR3 sequence: CASSQEGPSENTEAFF. DNA for the CDR3: TGCGCCAGCAGCCAGGAGGGGCCATCTGAGAACACTGAAGCTTTCTTT.

The chain combines TRBV4-3 with TRBJ1-1, with D uncertain. Germline loops: CDR1 LGHNA, CDR2 YSLEER. This CDR3 is built from 14 residues. The V end lost 1 base, the J end lost 4 bases, and 10 bases lay between the germline ends. CDR3 sequence reads: CASSQGVAGTEAFF. Written as DNA, the CDR3 is TGCGCCAGCAGCCAAGGGGTGGCGGGCACTGAAGCTTTCTTT.

This clonotype was counted a few times. The CDR3 protein is CATSDILAGGLDTQYF. The CDR3 DNA reads as TGTGCCACCAGTGATATTCTAGCGGGAGGTCTAGATACGCAGTATTTT. V is TRBV24-1 and J is TRBJ2-3; 11 positions match TRBD2. Trimming removed 3 bases from V and 5 bases from J; junction bases left unmatched: 6. Germline V gene lookup returns CDR1 KGHDR and CDR2 SFDVKD. The CDR3 has 16 amino acids.

This clonotype was recorded at least ten times. The rearrangement links TRBV7-2 to TRBJ1-5; the D gene is possibly TRBD1 (5 bases). CDR3 length: 18 amino acids. Germline V gene data show CDR1 as SGHTA and CDR2 as FQGNSA. The V end was cut by 5 bases, the J end by 2 bases, with 22 bases between. CDR3 in DNA: TGTGCCAGCAGCCCCCGCGAGGGGTCCCGCATCTGCAATCAGCCCCAGCATTTT. Amino acids: CASSPREGSRICNQPQHF. The full variable domain, in which reference TRBV7-2 and TRBJ1-5 provide the parts outside the CDR3, is GAGVSQSPSNKVTEKGKDVELRCDPISGHTALYWYRQSLGQGLEFLIYFQGNSAPDKSGLPSDRFSAERTGGSVSTLTIQRTQQEDSAVYLCASSPREGSRICNQPQHFGDGTRLSIL.

The sample holds a few counts of this clonotype. The chain joins TRBV9 to TRBJ2-3; either TRBD1 or TRBD2 may supply D (5 bases each). The V and J ends lost 3 bases and 5 bases respectively, with 16 bases between them. From germline, CDR1 is SGDLS and CDR2 YYNGEE. The CDR3 is made up of 15 amino acids. The CDR3 spells CASSARDPSVDTQYF. CDR3 nucleotide sequence: TGTGCCAGCAGCGCCCGGGACCCAAGTGTAGATACGCAGTATTTT.

The sample holds many counts of this clonotype. CDR3: CASSQDAGGPYEQYF. DNA for the CDR3: TGCGCCAGCAGCCAAGATGCGGGAGGACCCTACGAGCAGTACTTC. The J gene is TRBJ2-7, the V gene TRBV4-3; 8 nucleotides agree with TRBD2. Germline CDR1 and CDR2: LGHNA and YSLEER. J was trimmed by 2 bases and V by 0 bases; bases with no gene match: 3. This CDR3 is built from 15 residues.

This clonotype was recorded many times. J is TRBJ1-5 and V is TRBV3-1; 9 nucleotides line up with TRBD1. V lost 0 bases, J lost 3 bases, and 3 bases stayed unmatched. The CDR3 spans 16 residues. Germline CDR1 LGHDT, CDR2 YNNKEL (reference sequence). CDR3: CASSQDRDRANQPQHF. The CDR3 DNA is TGTGCCAGCAGCCAAGATCGGGACAGGGCCAATCAGCCCCAGCATTTT.

Remarks on this clonotype: Sequence at one end of the junction differs from germline and may be a read error. V usage is TRBV12-3 or TRBV12-4 and J usage is TRBJ2-7; 7 bases are shared with TRBD2. The CDR3 consists of 14 residues. The CDR3 reads CVSSSAGTTYEQYF. The CDR3 nucleotides are TGTGTCAGCAGTTCCGCCGGGACTACCTACGAGCAGTACTTC.

A few counts support this clonotype. The chain carries TRBV4-1 and TRBJ1-1; D possibly corresponds to TRBD1 (6 bases). The length of the CDR3 is 13 residues. Germline V gene sequence: CDR1 MGHRA, CDR2 YSYEKL. With 3 bases removed from V and 11 bases from J, the gap between germline ends came to 16 bases. The CDR3 nucleotides are TGCGCCAGCAGCCAGGGGGGCAGCGTCAGGGCTTTCTTT. Encoded protein: CASSQGGSVRAFF.

This chain uses TRBV29-1 with TRBJ2-1, with TRBD2 matching 7 bases. The CDR3 spans 11 residues. Unmatched junction bases numbered 11, after V lost 8 bases and J lost 13 bases. CDR1 and CDR2 (germline): SQVTM, ANQGSEA. The chain's CDR3 is CSILRDYTQFF. CDR3 nucleotides: TGCAGCATCCTGAGGGACTACACCCAGTTCTTC.

The rearrangement uses TRBV14 and TRBJ2-5; D remains ambiguous. CDR3 length: 15 amino acids. V lost 0 bases, J lost 5 bases, and 13 bases lay in between. Germline V gene lookup returns CDR1 SGHDN and CDR2 FVKESK. CDR3 coding DNA: TGTGCCAGCAGCCAAGAAAAAGGAGCTTACGAGACCCAGTACTTC. This translates into CASSQEKGAYETQYF. The complete variable domain, with remaining parts taken from reference TRBV14 and TRBJ2-5, reads EAGVTQFPSHSVIEKGQTVTLRCDPISGHDNLYWYRRVMGKEIKFLLHFVKESKQDESGMPNNRFLAERTGGTYSTLKVQPAELEDSGVYFCASSQEKGAYETQYFGPGTRLLVL.

The chain links TRBV27 to TRBJ1-4, with D unclear. From germline, CDR1 is MNHEY and CDR2 SMNVEV (reference sequence). CDR3 length: 15 amino acids. V gave up 5 bases and J gave up 3 bases, with 13 bases separating them. The CDR3 spells CASSPLLGPNEKLFF. Written as DNA, the CDR3 is TGTGCCAGCAGTCCCCTTTTGGGCCCTAATGAAAAACTGTTTTTT.

Details on this clonotype: A read error may account for a junction end that differs from germline. The chain links TRBV6-5 to TRBJ2-7, with D perhaps TRBD1 or TRBD2 (6 bases each). The CDR3 is 13 residues long. Per germline, CDR1 MNHEY and CDR2 SVGAGI. For the CDR3, the DNA is TGTGCCAGCAGCACGGGGGCGGGCTACGAGCGGTACTTC. Protein sequence: CASSTGAGYERYF.

The V and J genes are TRBV6-1 and TRBJ2-2, with D hard to call. CDR3 length equals 13 residues. CDR1 MNHNS and CDR2 SASEGT come from the germline V gene. With 7 bases removed from V and 3 bases from J, the gap between germline ends came to 9 bases. The CDR3 loop reads CASIGRHTGELFF. CDR3 DNA sequence: TGTGCCAGCATTGGTAGACACACCGGGGAGCTGTTTTTT.

This clonotype showed up just a few times. The rearrangement links TRBV3-2 to TRBJ1-1; the table assigns TRBD1, which was not confirmed against the DNA. TRBV3-2 is annotated as a pseudogene. The CDR3 extends over 17 amino acids. In nucleotides, the CDR3 is TGTGCCAGCAGCCGCCGAAAGGTTTGGACAGGGGGCACTGAAGCTTTCTTT. As protein: CASSRRKVWTGGTEAFF.

In this sample, this clonotype turned up many times. J is TRBJ1-1 and V is TRBV12-3 or TRBV12-4; D remains ambiguous. The CDR3 is made up of 14 amino acids. V was shortened by 5 bases and J by 2 bases, with 12 bases between the two germline ends. CDR3 amino acids: CASSIRTVNTEAFF. The CDR3 bases are TGTGCCAGCAGTATCCGGACGGTTAACACTGAAGCTTTCTTT.

This clonotype has just a few counts. The chain uses TRBV12-5 and TRBJ1-1, with 9 bases aligning to TRBD1. This CDR3 comprises 14 residues. From germline, CDR1 is LGHNT and CDR2 FRNRAP. The V and J ends lost 6 bases and 8 bases, in that order; junction bases with no gene match: 10. The CDR3 loop is CASGVWSGQGEAFF. CDR3 coding DNA: TGTGCTAGTGGAGTTTGGAGTGGACAGGGGGAAGCTTTCTTT.

Concerning this clonotype itself: Mismatch with germline at one junction end may stem from a read error. This chain connects TRBV5-1 to TRBJ2-3; 7 nucleotides match TRBD1. Germline lookup yields CDR1 SGHRS and CDR2 YFSETQ. The CDR3 extends over 16 amino acids. The DNA of the CDR3 is TGCGCCAGCAGCTTTCCTCGACAGGGCACCACAAATACGCAGTATTTT. This sequence encodes CASSFPRQGTTNTQYF. Combining the CDR3 with reference TRBV5-1 and TRBJ2-3 gives the whole variable domain KAGVTQTPRYLIKTRGQQVTLSCSPISGHRSVSWYQQTPGQGLQFLFEYFSETQRNKGNFPGRFSGRQFSNSRSEMNVSTLELGDSALYLCASSFPRQGTTNTQYFGPGTRLTVL.

In nucleotides, the CDR3 is TGTGCCAGCAGCTTAGATGGGCTAGCGGGGGCCCTAAAATACAATGAGCAGTTCTTC. Encoded protein: CASSLDGLAGALKYNEQFF. The chain carries TRBV11-2 and TRBJ2-1, with 10 nucleotides matching TRBD2. The CDR3 has 19 amino acids. The junction had 12 bases not matched to a gene; V was cut back by 0 bases and J by 4 bases. Germline CDR1 and CDR2: SGHAT and FQNNGV.

Remarks on this clonotype: Given a much more abundant clone one base away, this may be a read error. This chain joins TRBV7-9 and TRBJ2-2; TRBD2 agrees at 9 bases. Germline V gene lookup returns CDR1 SEHNR and CDR2 FQNEAQ (reference sequence). CDR3 size: 15 residues. V gave up 4 bases and J gave up 3 bases; unmatched junction bases: 3. In nucleotides, the CDR3 is TGTGCCAGCAGCTCTAGCGGGGCGGACACCGGGGAGCTGTTTTTT. Translating it yields CASSSSGADTGELFF.

This clonotype came up many times. V is TRBV4-1 and J is TRBJ2-7; TRBD1 agrees at 7 bases. Germline V gives CDR1 MGHRA, CDR2 YSYEKL. Trimming took 0 bases from V and 6 from J; bases not matched to a gene: 5. This CDR3 contains 14 residues. CDR3 in amino acids: CASSQDRTGPEQYF. The CDR3 bases are TGCGCCAGCAGCCAAGATAGGACAGGACCCGAGCAGTACTTC.

Of note for this clonotype: This sequence may be a read error, since a much larger clone differs from it by one base. This rearrangement joins TRBV14 to TRBJ2-2; 8 bases align to TRBD2. The CDR3 is made up of 15 amino acids. Germline CDR1 is SGHDN and CDR2 is FVKESK. The CDR3: CASSIGTRVTRELFF. CDR3 DNA sequence: TGTGCCAGCAGCATCGGGACTAGAGTCACCCGGGAGCTGTTTTTT.

The V and J genes are TRBV28 and TRBJ1-5; tentatively, D is TRBD1 (5 bases). The germline CDR1 and CDR2 sequences are MDHEN and SYDVKM. Trimming cost V 1 base and J 4 bases, with 17 bases left between them. This CDR3 is built from 17 residues. The CDR3, as DNA: TGTGCCAGCAGTTTATCTCCAGGACAAGCAGTTAATCAGCCCCAGCATTTT. Translation: CASSLSPGQAVNQPQHF.

About this clonotype itself: A much larger clone lies a single base off, so this may be a read error. The chain couples TRBV5-1 to TRBJ2-1; perhaps TRBD2 as D (5 bases). The CDR3 spans 13 residues. V gave up 4 bases and J gave up 8 bases, with 13 bases separating them. Germline CDR1 SGHRS, CDR2 YFSETQ. CDR3 in DNA: TGCGCCAGCAGCCCCGATGGAGGCTATGAGCAGTTCTTC. This gives the protein CASSPDGGYEQFF. Together with reference TRBV5-1 and TRBJ2-1, the CDR3 gives the full variable domain: KAGVTQTPRYLIKTRGQQVTLSCSPISGHRSVSWYQQTPGQGLQFLFEYFSETQRNKGNFPGRFSGRQFSNSRSEMNVSTLELGDSALYLCASSPDGGYEQFFGPGTRLTVL.

V gene TRBV4-1 combines with J gene TRBJ1-1; 8 positions agree with TRBD1. The CDR3 runs to 15 residues. J lost 3 bases, V lost 0 bases, and 3 bases had no gene match. In germline, CDR1 is MGHRA, CDR2 YSYEKL. This chain's CDR3 is CASSQEDRDHTEAFF. CDR3 nucleotide sequence: TGCGCCAGCAGCCAAGAGGACAGGGACCACACTGAAGCTTTCTTT.

Regarding this clonotype: The conserved phenylalanine or tryptophan is not found at the CDR3 terminus, so this likely reflects a read error. CDR3 loop: CASSRNRGAGANVLTS. DNA for the CDR3: TGCGCCAGCAGCCGAAACAGGGGCGCAGGGGCCAACGTCCTGACTTCC. The rearrangement uses TRBV4-3 and TRBJ2-6; 7 bases are shared with TRBD1. Germline loops: CDR1 LGHNA, CDR2 YSLEER. Trimming removed 4 bases from V and 4 bases from J; junction bases left unmatched: 7. This CDR3 contains 16 residues.

This clonotype was counted ten times or more. The CDR3 here is CASSSIEVYSGANVLTF. The CDR3 DNA is TGTGCCAGCAGCTCGATAGAGGTATACTCTGGGGCCAACGTCCTGACTTTC. The chain uses TRBV7-9 and TRBJ2-6; D gene ambiguous. V was cut by 4 bases and J by 0 bases, with 13 bases left in between. This CDR3 is 17 amino acids long. The germline gives CDR1 SEHNR, CDR2 FQNEAQ (reference sequence).